This entry is about one T cell receptor beta chain. These data belong to a study of T cell repertoires and HLA-DP antigens. The primer mix covered 54 TRBV segments and 13 TRBJ segments. TCRdb's copy holds only in-frame clones and misses some; the assay was immunoSEQ multiplex PCR. The sample shows roughly 2,000 clones, around four fifths of them seen only once. Study-level results: Against one allele, clones undetected before culture averaged about 34%; against the other, 50% to 60%.

After approximately 16 days, CD4+ cells were restimulated 20 to 30 h with the same allogeneic DPB1. Stimulation used HeLa cells expressing transduced HLA-DPA1/DPB1, HLA-DM, invariant chain and CD80. Cocultures used a 3:1 ratio of CD4+ cells to 100 Gy-irradiated HeLa, with around 50 U/mL IL-2. The V gene lost 1 base and the J gene lost 3 bases, with 13 bases spanning the gap. Germline assignment: CDR1 SGHTA and CDR2 FQGNSA. This CDR3 is 16 amino acids long. This clonotype was obtained from a woman under 30 in good health and CMV-seronegative. The V and J genes are TRBV7-2 and TRBJ2-1, with D perhaps being TRBD1 or TRBD2 (7 bases each). The sample consisted of CD137- CD4+ T cells from cultured PBMCs. In DNA, the CDR3 is TGTGCCAGCAGCTTAGTTGCAGGGGGGGGCTACAATGAGCAGTTCTTC. This gives the protein CASSLVAGGGYNEQFF.